This T cell receptor (beta chain) was sequenced during a study of cytomegalovirus exposure and HLA in healthy donors. Use of 60 Vbeta and 13 Jbeta primers characterized the PCR. The method was immunoSEQ multiplex PCR; TCRdb's version includes in-frame clones alone and lacks a portion of them. The sample lists 180,000 or so clones; 77% were seen once. Sequenced input: PBMCs. The TCR comes from a man between 18 and 29 years old in good health and CMV-seronegative.

The CDR3 region is CASRRGRQGTEAFF. The CDR3 DNA reads TGCGCCAGCAGGAGGGGACGACAGGGTACTGAAGCTTTCTTT. V usage is TRBV5-1 and J usage is TRBJ1-1; 7 positions agree with TRBD1. V lost 5 bases, J lost 5 bases, and 9 bases stayed unmatched. CDR1 and CDR2 from the germline V gene are SGHRS and YFSETQ. This CDR3 contains 14 residues.